The 21 T cell receptor beta chains given below trace back to one sample, sequenced in a study of response to subunit inactivated influenza vaccine. TCRdb reprocessed the RT-PCR reads with MiXCR, giving one entry per CDR3 protein. The repertoire holds about half a million distinct CDR3 sequences, with approximately 10% as singletons. Source: PBMCs from blood, taken roughly 47 days after vaccination. These receptors were taken from a man aged 45-60 years who received an inactivated influenza vaccine.

This clonotype was recorded many times. As DNA, the CDR3 is TGCGCCAGCAGAGGGGACATGGGATTGGCTTTCTTT. Its protein product is CASRGDMGLAFF. The rearrangement joins TRBV5-1 to TRBJ1-1; D perhaps matches TRBD1 (6 bases). The CDR3 is made up of 12 amino acids. V lost 5 bases and J 11 bases, leaving 16 bases between the germline ends. Germline V gene sequence: CDR1 SGHRS, CDR2 YFSETQ.

The chain recombines TRBV12-3 or TRBV12-4 with TRBJ2-7, with a weak D call TRBD2 (7 bases). Trimming cost V 2 bases and J 4 bases, with 12 bases left between them. The CDR3 is 14 amino acids. The CDR3 here is CASSLIGGAYEQYF. CDR3 bases: TGTGCCAGCAGTTTAATAGGGGGGGCTTACGAGCAGTACTTC.

The J gene is TRBJ2-3, the V gene TRBV4-2, with 7 bases identical to TRBD2. Germline trimming cut 3 bases from V and 2 bases from J; bases unmatched to any gene: 5. Germline CDR1 and CDR2: LGHNA and YNFKEQ. This CDR3 has 15 residues. The CDR3 nucleotides read TGTGCCAGCAGCCAGCTCAGCGGGAACACAGATACGCAGTATTTT. This gives the protein CASSQLSGNTDTQYF.

This clonotype was picked up many times. The gene calls are TRBV20-1 and TRBJ2-5; D not certain. V dropped 4 bases and J dropped 9 bases, with 12 bases sitting between them. The CDR3 is 11 amino acids. Per germline, CDR1 DFQATT and CDR2 SNEGSKA (reference sequence). The CDR3 loop is CSAIFPAAQYF. In nucleotides, the CDR3 is TGCAGTGCTATATTCCCGGCGGCCCAGTACTTC.

This clonotype was observed a handful of times. The rearrangement uses TRBV24-1 and TRBJ2-5, with TRBD2 matching over 10 bases. V lost 3 bases to trimming and J lost 5 bases; unmatched junction nucleotides: 11. Looked up from germline, CDR1 is KGHDR and CDR2 is SFDVKD. The CDR3 spans 17 residues. For the CDR3, the DNA is TGTGCCACCAGTGATATAGCGGGAGGCCACGACTGGGAGACCCAGTACTTC. As protein: CATSDIAGGHDWETQYF.

This clonotype was observed a single time. The genes are TRBV7-6 and TRBJ1-5; D remains unclear. In germline, CDR1 is SGHVS, CDR2 FNYEAQ. The CDR3 has 18 amino acids. The CDR3 coding sequence is TGTACCCTCTGTTTAGCAGACGGAGGCTTGACGGTTCATCAGCCCCAGCATTTT. It yields the protein CTLCLADGGLTVHQPQHF. Variable domain in full (rest from reference TRBV7-6 and TRBJ1-5): GAGVSQSPRYKVTKRGQDVALRCDPISGHVSLYWYRQALGQGPEFLTYFNYEAQQDKSGLPNDRFSAERPEGSISTLTIQRTEQRDSAMYRCTLCLADGGLTVHQPQHFGDGTRLSIL.

CDR3 DNA: TGTGCCAGCAGTTTTTCAGGGTTCGAGCAGTACTTC. The encoded protein is CASSFSGFEQYF. V is TRBV12-3 or TRBV12-4 and J is TRBJ2-7; weak D call: TRBD1 (5 bases). The CDR3 loop spans 12 amino acids. V lost 3 bases to trimming and J lost 6 bases, with 9 bases between them.

This clonotype was found a few times. This chain connects TRBV12-3 or TRBV12-4 to TRBJ2-1, with 12 bases lining up with TRBD2. The CDR3 loop spans 16 amino acids. Germline trimming cut 6 bases from V and 3 bases from J; bases unmatched to any gene: 6. CDR3 in amino acids: CASRELAGGNYNEQFF. DNA for the CDR3: TGTGCCAGCAGGGAACTAGCGGGGGGAAACTACAATGAGCAGTTCTTC.

CDR3: CASWASGTYSERGDTQYF. Here the CDR3 DNA reads TGTGCCAGCTGGGCGTCCGGGACGTACTCCGAACGGGGAGATACGCAGTATTTT. The chain carries TRBV11-2 and TRBJ2-3, with D perhaps being TRBD1 or TRBD2 (5 bases each). Trimming cost V 8 bases and J 5 bases, with 29 bases left between them. The CDR3 covers 18 residues. Germline V gene sequence: CDR1 SGHAT, CDR2 FQNNGV.

This clonotype showed up many times. This chain connects TRBV29-1 to TRBJ2-5, with D possibly being TRBD1 or TRBD2 (5 bases each). This CDR3 contains 15 residues. The V end was cut by 0 bases, the J end by 2 bases, with 13 bases between. CDR1 is SQVTM and CDR2 is ANQGSEA in the germline V gene. CDR3 sequence: CSVEEKGAGQETQYF. The CDR3 nucleotides are TGCAGCGTTGAAGAGAAGGGAGCAGGGCAAGAGACCCAGTACTTC.

The chain employs TRBV7-7 and TRBJ2-5; the D gene is possibly TRBD1 (7 bases). The V gene lost 5 bases and the J gene lost 4 bases, with 14 bases spanning the gap. Germline CDR1 is SSHAT and CDR2 is FNYEAQ (reference sequence). This CDR3 comprises 14 residues. The CDR3 spells CASSQTGRGETQYF. The CDR3, as DNA: TGTGCCAGCAGCCAGACAGGGCGGGGAGAGACCCAGTACTTC.

The table lists this clonotype with many counts. V gene TRBV4-1 combines with J gene TRBJ2-5, with TRBD1 matching 8 bases. Germline CDR1 is MGHRA and CDR2 is YSYEKL. The J segment lost 4 bases and the V segment lost 3 bases, leaving 7 bases of the junction unmatched. The CDR3 covers 15 residues. CDR3 loop: CASSHARGRAETQYF. The CDR3, as DNA: TGCGCCAGCAGCCACGCCAGGGGGCGCGCAGAGACCCAGTACTTC.

The chain recombines TRBV11-1 with TRBJ2-5, with TRBD1 matching 8 bases. The CDR3 spans 18 residues. Germline V gene lookup returns CDR1 SGHAT and CDR2 FQDESV (reference sequence). The trim removed 2 bases at V and 2 bases at J, leaving 13 bases unmatched. The CDR3 bases are TGTGCCAGCAGCTTATTGTTCGCGGACAGGGCCGCACAAGAGACCCAGTACTTC. Protein: CASSLLFADRAAQETQYF.

The V call is TRBV6-5, the J call TRBJ1-1; D is unresolved. The CDR3 consists of 16 residues. V lost 2 bases and J 0 bases, leaving 13 bases between the germline ends. The germline gives CDR1 MNHEY, CDR2 SVGAGI. The CDR3: CASSYEPPFMNTEAFF. In nucleotides, the CDR3 is TGTGCCAGCAGTTACGAACCTCCTTTCATGAACACTGAAGCTTTCTTT.

This chain uses TRBV20-1 with TRBJ2-5, with D uncertain. V lost 0 bases to trimming and J lost 4 bases, with 12 bases between them. Germline V CDR1 and CDR2: DFQATT, SNEGSKA (reference sequence). This CDR3 contains 14 residues. The chain's CDR3 is CSARDFSPLETQYF. The CDR3 coding sequence is TGCAGTGCTAGAGACTTCAGCCCGCTAGAGACCCAGTACTTC.

This clonotype was observed many times. The chain has TRBV5-6 and TRBJ2-5, with 8 bases identical to TRBD1. V trimming: 5 bases; J trimming: 5 bases; junction bases outside the gene matches: 5. Germline CDR1 and CDR2: SGHDT and YYEEEE. This CDR3 is built from 13 residues. The CDR3 DNA sequence: TGTGCCAGCAGTCTGGACAGGGCGGAGACCCAGTACTTC. It yields the protein CASSLDRAETQYF.

This rearrangement joins TRBV27 to TRBJ1-2, with 7 bases that match TRBD1. The V segment lost 4 bases and the J segment 6 bases; nucleotides outside the gene matches: 5. CDR3 length equals 13 residues. The V gene's germline CDR1 is MNHEY and CDR2 SMNVEV (reference sequence). CDR3 amino acids: CASSSTGFNGYTF. The CDR3 region has the DNA TGTGCCAGCAGTTCGACAGGGTTCAATGGCTACACCTTC.

This clonotype was counted ten times or more. This sequence joins TRBV20-1 and TRBJ2-3, with D perhaps matching TRBD1 (6 bases). CDR3 size: 13 residues. V was clipped by 7 bases and J by 0 bases, with 11 bases between them. From germline, CDR1 is DFQATT and CDR2 SNEGSKA (reference sequence). CDR3 bases: TGCAGTGGGGTACAGGGTAGCACAGATACGCAGTATTTT. Translating it yields CSGVQGSTDTQYF.

This clonotype has a handful of counts. The J gene is TRBJ1-1, the V gene TRBV5-1; 8 bases are shared with TRBD1. The germline CDR1 and CDR2 sequences are SGHRS and YFSETQ. Trimming at V came to 0 bases and at J to 2 bases, leaving 9 bases not matched to a gene. The CDR3 sequence is 17 residues long. In DNA form, the CDR3 reads TGCGCCAGCAGCTTGGCCTTCATGGACAGGGCTAACACTGAAGCTTTCTTT. It encodes CASSLAFMDRANTEAFF.

This chain uses TRBV28 with TRBJ1-6; TRBD1 aligns across 7 bases. Trimming removed 8 bases from V and 9 bases from J; junction bases left unmatched: 10. Germline V CDR1 and CDR2: MDHEN, SYDVKM. The CDR3 has 14 residues. CDR3 sequence: CASRTGVYLSPLHF. For the CDR3, the DNA is TGTGCCAGCCGAACAGGGGTCTATCTTTCACCCCTCCACTTT.

This clonotype was found a few times. The chain uses TRBV25-1 and TRBJ2-1, with D tentatively TRBD1 (5 bases). The CDR3 covers 18 residues. Germline V CDR1 and CDR2: MGHDK, SYGVNS. The V gene lost 3 bases and the J gene lost 5 bases, with 23 bases spanning the gap. The CDR3 loop reads CASSDFGHNQGIDNEQFF. In DNA form, the CDR3 reads TGTGCCAGCAGTGACTTCGGACATAATCAAGGGATAGACAATGAGCAGTTCTTC.